This T cell receptor beta chain was sequenced during a study of blood T cell repertoires in COVID-19. Whole-study context: Researchers got acute and convalescent COVID-19 samples from the United States, Italy and Spain.

The ends lost 4 bases at V and 4 bases at J; junction bases unmatched: 10. Per germline, CDR1 SGDLS and CDR2 YYNGEE. The CDR3 totals 16 residues. TCRdb's table, derived via immunoSEQ multiplex PCR, lists solely in-frame clones and lacks some. The sample includes 250,000 to 300,000 clones, about nine tenths of them seen just once. This study enrolled people aged about 18 to 95 from around 26 US geographic areas. This receptor was taken from a woman aged 35 to 49 who had recovered from COVID-19. The chain is built from TRBV9 and TRBJ2-3; 9 bases agree with TRBD2. Sequenced material: PBMCs or T cells enriched from blood (not recorded which). In DNA form, the CDR3 reads TGTGCCAGCAGCCCCTGGGGTAGCGGGAGCGCAGATACGCAGTATTTT. This translates into CASSPWGSGSADTQYF.